Below are 12 T cell receptor beta chains sequenced from a single sample in a study of shared clonotypes between healthy human individuals. The data were produced by immunoSEQ multiplex PCR, yet TCRdb's version contains in-frame clones alone and is incomplete. Of 2.3 million or so clones detected, more than 85% appear once; the ten largest clones hold 0.3% to 0.4%. The material sequenced was naive CD4+ T cells from PBMCs. Indicated subset: CD45RA+ positively selected. Every receptor here comes from a man between 18 and 29 years old in good health. Some clones in this sample may be carry-over from other donors' samples.

The gene calls are TRBV9 and TRBJ2-7; perhaps TRBD2 as D (6 bases). The CDR3 has 14 residues. The V end lost 0 bases, the J end lost 7 bases, and 14 bases lay between the germline ends. Germline-derived CDR1 and CDR2 are SGDLS and YYNGEE. CDR3 sequence: CASSVGYGSLEQYF. DNA for the CDR3: TGTGCCAGCAGCGTAGGTTACGGGAGCTTGGAGCAGTACTTC.

In its sample, this clone was seen once. This chain joins TRBV4-1 and TRBJ2-7; the D gene is possibly TRBD2 (5 bases). Looked up from germline, CDR1 is MGHRA and CDR2 is YSYEKL. CDR3 length: 17 amino acids. The V and J ends lost 4 bases and 2 bases respectively, with 21 bases between them. CDR3 bases: TGCGCCAGCAGCCGCCAAATAAGCCCAGCGGTACCCTACGAGCAGTACTTC. It yields the protein CASSRQISPAVPYEQYF.

J is TRBJ2-1 and V is TRBV7-2; maybe TRBD2 (7 bases). The CDR3 totals 15 residues. V was clipped by 5 bases and J by 8 bases, with 19 bases between them. Per germline, CDR1 SGHTA and CDR2 FQGNSA. The DNA for the CDR3 is TGTGCCAGCAGCCCGGGGGGCGGGATTGGCTATGAGCAGTTCTTC. Protein: CASSPGGGIGYEQFF.

The chain carries TRBV28 and TRBJ2-7; 10 bases agree with TRBD1. J gave up 3 bases and V 5 bases, and 7 bases lay outside the gene matches. Germline V gives CDR1 MDHEN, CDR2 SYDVKM. This CDR3 is 15 amino acids long. This CDR3 reads CASSTHGTGVYEQYF. In DNA, the CDR3 is TGTGCCAGCAGTACCCACGGGACAGGGGTCTACGAGCAGTACTTC.

This clone is a singleton in its sample. The rearrangement links TRBV5-1 to TRBJ2-1; D gene unclear. The CDR3 is made up of 14 amino acids. Germline V gene sequence: CDR1 SGHRS, CDR2 YFSETQ. The V gene lost 0 bases and the J gene lost 14 bases, with 18 bases spanning the gap. CDR3 sequence reads: CASSLDVAKAAEFF. The CDR3 DNA follows: TGCGCCAGCAGCTTGGACGTCGCGAAGGCCGCAGAGTTCTTC. The full variable domain, with the rest looked up from reference TRBV5-1 and TRBJ2-1, is KAGVTQTPRYLIKTRGQQVTLSCSPISGHRSVSWYQQTPGQGLQFLFEYFSETQRNKGNFPGRFSGRQFSNSRSEMNVSTLELGDSALYLCASSLDVAKAAEFFGPGTRLTVL.

J is TRBJ1-1 and V is TRBV9, with D perhaps matching TRBD1 (5 bases). The V end was cut by 1 base, the J end by 4 bases, with 17 bases between. CDR1 is SGDLS, CDR2 YYNGEE, per germline. The CDR3 has 16 amino acids. CDR3 sequence reads: CASSVRGQADGTEAFF. CDR3 DNA sequence: TGTGCCAGCAGCGTAAGGGGCCAGGCGGATGGCACTGAAGCTTTCTTT. The full variable domain, with the rest looked up from reference TRBV9 and TRBJ1-1, is DSGVTQTPKHLITATGQRVTLRCSPRSGDLSVYWYQQSLDQGLQFLIQYYNGEERAKGNILERFSAQQFPDLHSELNLSSLELGDSALYFCASSVRGQADGTEAFFGQGTRLTVV.

CDR3 sequence: CASSALGSGGFLNEKLFF. DNA for the CDR3: TGCGCCAGCAGCGCCTTAGGATCGGGGGGCTTTCTTAATGAAAAACTGTTTTTT. This chain uses TRBV4-1 with TRBJ1-4; maybe TRBD1 (6 bases). V lost 5 bases to trimming and J lost 4 bases, with 23 bases between them. The CDR3 is made up of 18 amino acids. In germline, CDR1 is MGHRA, CDR2 YSYEKL.

This clone showed up just once. CDR3 sequence reads: CASQSLKGGRAYEQYF. Here the CDR3 DNA reads TGCGCCAGCCAGAGTCTTAAGGGGGGCCGTGCCTACGAGCAGTACTTC. The chain uses TRBV10-1 and TRBJ2-7; the D call may be TRBD1 or TRBD2 (6 bases each). V shed 8 bases and J shed 2 bases, with 22 bases lying between them. The CDR3 has 16 residues. From germline, CDR1 is WNHNN and CDR2 SYGVQD (reference sequence).

The V and J genes are TRBV5-4 and TRBJ2-1, with 9 bases identical to TRBD2. The germline V gene encodes CDR1 SGHNT and CDR2 YYREEE (reference sequence). CDR3 length equals 16 residues. J lost 9 bases, V lost 1 base, and 11 bases had no gene match. The CDR3 bases are TGTGCCAGCAGCTTGCCAGGGCGCCTAGCGGGAAGTGAGCAGTTCTTC. This encodes CASSLPGRLAGSEQFF.

The V gene is TRBV7-3, the J gene TRBJ1-1; 8 nucleotides agree with TRBD1. Germline V gene sequence: CDR1 SGHTA, CDR2 FQGTGA. CDR3 length: 14 residues. V gave up 5 bases and J gave up 4 bases; unmatched junction bases: 6. CDR3 region: CASSQGQGATEAFF. The CDR3 bases are TGTGCCAGCAGCCAAGGGCAGGGGGCCACTGAAGCTTTCTTT.

Turning to this clone: The same CDR3 arises from other DNA sequences in this sample as well. This chain connects TRBV5-1 to TRBJ1-2; D ambiguous. Trimming took off 0 bases at V and 0 bases at J, with 6 bases between the two ends. Germline CDR1 and CDR2: SGHRS and YFSETQ. The CDR3 is made up of 14 amino acids. DNA of the CDR3: TGCGCCAGCAGCTTGGAAAGCCCTAACTATGGCTACACCTTC. It specifies CASSLESPNYGYTF.

The chain is built from TRBV18 and TRBJ2-1; D possibly corresponds to TRBD2 (5 bases). The CDR3 is 14 amino acids. V was pared by 3 bases and J by 9 bases, with 15 bases between. Germline values: CDR1 KGHSH, CDR2 LQKENI. The CDR3 loop is CASSPRPVEGEQFF. The CDR3 coding sequence is TGTGCCAGCTCACCTAGGCCCGTAGAGGGTGAGCAGTTCTTC.